A single sample is the source of the 4 T cell receptor beta chains below, sequenced in a study of blood T cell repertoires in COVID-19. Profiled with immunoSEQ multiplex PCR; TCRdb holds only in-frame clones, not every one. The repertoire includes approximately 200,000 clones, less than 85% of them detected once, and 9.5% to 15% sits in the top ten. The material sequenced was peripheral blood. The receptors shown here come from a woman aged 45 to 65 with acute or convalescent COVID-19.

V usage is TRBV4-1 and J usage is TRBJ2-7; D possibly corresponds to TRBD1 (6 bases). CDR1 MGHRA and CDR2 YSYEKL come from the germline V gene. The CDR3 covers 12 residues. Trimming removed 1 base at V and 7 bases at J, with 8 bases between. The CDR3 reads CASSQARGEQYF. The CDR3 DNA follows: TGCGCCAGCAGCCAAGCAAGGGGGGAGCAGTACTTC.

The rearrangement joins TRBV19 to TRBJ1-3; D is ambiguous. CDR1 is LNHDA, CDR2 SQIVND, per germline (reference sequence). V lost 1 base and J lost 4, with 11 bases in between. The CDR3 is made up of 15 amino acids. The CDR3 coding sequence is TGTGCCAGTAGTATAGCGGAGTTCAGCGGAAACACCATATATTTT. This encodes CASSIAEFSGNTIYF.

This clone was detected a few times. The V call is TRBV19, the J call TRBJ1-2; TRBD1 is a possible D gene (5 bases). Germline CDR1 LNHDA, CDR2 SQIVND (reference sequence). V lost 5 bases, J lost 5 bases, and 12 bases lay in between. The CDR3 is 13 residues long. The CDR3 nucleotides are TGTGCCAGTAGTCCCCGGGAGGGGTATGGCTACACCTTC. Translated: CASSPREGYGYTF.

The chain couples TRBV6-5 to TRBJ1-6; perhaps TRBD1 as D (6 bases). This CDR3 has 15 amino acids. Trimming shortened V by 7 bases and J by 4 bases, and 14 bases separated the two germline ends. Looked up from germline, CDR1 is MNHEY and CDR2 is SVGAGI. The CDR3 spells CASTLTGPYNSPLHF. The CDR3 nucleotides read TGTGCCAGCACCTTGACAGGTCCTTATAATTCACCCCTCCACTTT.